These 24 T cell receptor beta chains originate from one sample sequenced in a study of cytomegalovirus exposure and HLA in healthy donors. Primers included in the PCR were 60 Vbeta and 13 Jbeta primers. Assay: immunoSEQ multiplex PCR; the TCRdb copy retains only in-frame clones and omits some. The sample records 300,000 or so clones, approximately 84% being singletons. Sequencing was performed on PBMCs. All receptors derive from a woman in her 40s in good health and CMV-seropositive.

This chain joins TRBV30 and TRBJ2-5, with 13 bases aligning to TRBD2. The CDR3 spans 16 residues. CDR1 and CDR2 (germline): GTSNPN, SVGIG (reference sequence). After removal of 1 base from V and 1 base from J, the junction contained 3 bases not matched to a gene. CDR3 sequence (DNA): TGTGCCTGGAGTGCAGGGACTAGCGGGACCCAAGAGACCCAGTACTTC. Protein: CAWSAGTSGTQETQYF.

V gene TRBV7-6 combines with J gene TRBJ2-1; weak D call: TRBD2 (5 bases). The germline gives CDR1 SGHVS, CDR2 FNYEAQ. CDR3 length: 16 amino acids. V was shortened by 2 bases and J by 2 bases, with 13 bases between the two germline ends. The CDR3 DNA sequence: TGTGCCAGCAGCTTAACAGCGGAGGTCACCTACAATGAGCAGTTCTTC. Protein product: CASSLTAEVTYNEQFF.

The J gene is TRBJ1-2, the V gene TRBV7-9, with TRBD1 matching over 7 bases. This CDR3 spans 14 amino acids. The V gene end was trimmed by 5 bases and the J gene end by 8 bases; junction bases not matched to a gene: 11. Looked up from germline, CDR1 is SEHNR and CDR2 is FQNEAQ (reference sequence). The CDR3 sequence: CASSVTGAREGYTF. The CDR3 DNA reads TGTGCCAGCAGCGTTACAGGGGCGAGGGAGGGCTACACCTTC.

A note on this clone: At one boundary the junction diverges from the germline segment, which might be a read error. J is TRBJ2-4 and V is TRBV29-1; TRBD2 might be the D (5 bases). This CDR3 contains 13 residues. Germline lookup yields CDR1 SQVTM and CDR2 ANQGSEA. The CDR3 region is CKRWGEAKNSQYF. CDR3 nucleotide sequence: TGCAAGCGTTGGGGAGAAGCCAAAAACAGTCAGTACTTC.

This sequence joins TRBV28 and TRBJ2-1, with D tentatively TRBD2 (6 bases). Germline V lookup: CDR1 MDHEN, CDR2 SYDVKM. CDR3 length: 15 residues. Trimming stripped 2 bases from V and 0 bases from J, with 8 bases between. The CDR3 is CASSLGGVSYNEQFF. In DNA, the CDR3 is TGTGCCAGCAGTTTAGGCGGGGTCTCCTACAATGAGCAGTTCTTC.

V and J are TRBV23-1 and TRBJ2-4; 10 nucleotides agree with TRBD2. TRBV23-1 is classed as an ORF, of uncertain function. This CDR3 has 20 amino acids. V lost 4 bases and J lost 5; bases outside the gene matches: 20. CDR3 sequence reads: CASSREGVSGRASRENIQYF. CDR3 nucleotide sequence: TGCGCCAGCAGTCGAGAAGGCGTGAGCGGGAGGGCCTCCAGGGAAAACATTCAGTACTTC.

The rearrangement links TRBV6-1 to TRBJ2-4; D not resolved. Trimming cost V 3 bases and J 0 bases, with 9 bases left between them. CDR1 and CDR2 from the germline V gene are MNHNS and SASEGT. This CDR3 is built from 15 residues. The CDR3 coding sequence is TGTGCCAGCAGTGACGCCCAGGTAGCCAAAAACATTCAGTACTTC. Translated, it gives CASSDAQVAKNIQYF.

The gene calls are TRBV5-1 and TRBJ2-5; D is unclear. With 1 base removed from V and 1 base from J, the gap between germline ends came to 11 bases. Germline V gives CDR1 SGHRS, CDR2 YFSETQ. The CDR3 runs to 15 residues. The CDR3 loop is CASSLWAGSQETQYF. The CDR3, as DNA: TGCGCCAGCAGCTTGTGGGCAGGTTCCCAAGAGACCCAGTACTTC. Full variable domain (missing parts from reference TRBV5-1 and TRBJ2-5): KAGVTQTPRYLIKTRGQQVTLSCSPISGHRSVSWYQQTPGQGLQFLFEYFSETQRNKGNFPGRFSGRQFSNSRSEMNVSTLELGDSALYLCASSLWAGSQETQYFGPGTRLLVL.

This chain uses TRBV11-3 with TRBJ2-7; 8 bases fit TRBD2. This CDR3 has 14 amino acids. CDR1 and CDR2 (germline): SGHNT, YENEEA. Trimming removed 6 bases from V and 6 bases from J; junction bases left unmatched: 10. CDR3 bases: TGTGCCAGCAGTCTGAGCGGGGGTCGCGGCGAGCAGTACTTC. This codes for CASSLSGGRGEQYF.

This clone was detected only a few times. The chain couples TRBV7-6 to TRBJ2-7; a weak D match, TRBD1 (6 bases). The CDR3 consists of 12 residues. Germline lookup yields CDR1 SGHVS and CDR2 FNYEAQ. Deletions cut 6 bases from V and 6 bases from J, with 12 bases between. CDR3 sequence reads: CASRTQGPEQYF. CDR3 coding DNA: TGTGCCAGCAGAACACAGGGTCCCGAGCAGTACTTC.

This chain uses TRBV9 with TRBJ2-3; D might be TRBD1 (5 bases). Germline loops: CDR1 SGDLS, CDR2 YYNGEE. The V and J ends lost 0 bases and 1 base respectively, with 6 bases between them. The CDR3 length is 14 residues. The CDR3 sequence is CASSVVGGTDTQYF. The CDR3 DNA follows: TGTGCCAGCAGCGTAGTAGGGGGCACAGATACGCAGTATTTT.

The table lists this clone with a few counts. This rearrangement joins TRBV7-3 to TRBJ2-7; 9 bases match TRBD2. Germline V gene data show CDR1 as SGHTA and CDR2 as FQGTGA. The CDR3 has 17 residues. J was trimmed by 3 bases and V by 5 bases; bases with no gene match: 14. CDR3 region: CASSQSGGSGRIYEQYF. The CDR3 coding sequence is TGTGCCAGCAGCCAATCCGGAGGTAGCGGGAGAATCTACGAGCAGTACTTC. Variable domain in full (rest from reference TRBV7-3 and TRBJ2-7): GAGVSQTPSNKVTEKGKYVELRCDPISGHTALYWYRQSLGQGPEFLIYFQGTGAADDSGLPNDRFFAVRPEGSVSTLKIQRTERGDSAVYLCASSQSGGSGRIYEQYFGPGTRLTVT.

The CDR3 here is CAISLRSGNTIYF. The CDR3 coding sequence is TGTGCCATCAGTTTACGGTCTGGAAACACCATATATTTT. J is TRBJ1-3 and V is TRBV10-3; D call uncertain. Trimming took off 5 bases at V and 1 base at J, with 6 bases between the two ends. CDR1 and CDR2 from the germline V gene are ENHRY and SYGVKD. The CDR3 sequence is 13 residues long.

The CDR3 DNA is TGTGCCAGCAGTAAGGACAACCGTTCTGGCTACACCTTC. It yields the protein CASSKDNRSGYTF. The chain combines TRBV6-1 with TRBJ1-2; a possible D gene is TRBD1 (5 bases). The CDR3 consists of 13 residues. CDR1 MNHNS and CDR2 SASEGT come from the germline V gene. Between the trimmed V and J ends, which lost 5 bases and 7 bases, there was a span of 14 bases.

This clone occurred a few times. The chain is built from TRBV6-1 and TRBJ2-4; unclear D gene. This CDR3 contains 15 residues. V gave up 4 bases and J gave up 0 bases, with 10 bases separating them. Germline CDR1 and CDR2: MNHNS and SASEGT. The CDR3 sequence: CASSGNSLAKNIQYF. For the CDR3, the DNA is TGTGCCAGCAGTGGGAACAGTTTAGCCAAAAACATTCAGTACTTC.

The chain carries TRBV27 and TRBJ2-7; D possibly corresponds to TRBD2 (5 bases). V shed 5 bases and J shed 2 bases, with 16 bases lying between them. The germline V gene has CDR1 MNHEY and CDR2 SMNVEV (reference sequence). This CDR3 comprises 15 residues. The CDR3 bases are TGTGCCAGCAGTCCTGGGAGTTTGGCGGCCTACGAGCAGTACTTC. Protein: CASSPGSLAAYEQYF.

This sequence joins TRBV5-6 and TRBJ1-1, with a possible D match to TRBD1 (5 bases). V lost 4 bases and J 6 bases, leaving 10 bases between the germline ends. CDR1 is SGHDT and CDR2 is YYEEEE in the germline V gene. The CDR3 loop spans 12 amino acids. CDR3 loop: CASSRGSPEAFF. In nucleotides, the CDR3 is TGTGCCAGCAGCAGGGGTTCGCCTGAAGCTTTCTTT.

The genes are TRBV10-2 and TRBJ2-7; 14 bases align to TRBD2. The junction had 11 bases not matched to a gene; V was cut back by 6 bases and J by 4 bases. This CDR3 has 17 residues. Germline V gives CDR1 WSHSY, CDR2 SAAADI. The CDR3 reads CASSQWVGLAGDYEQYF. For the CDR3, the DNA is TGCGCCAGCAGCCAGTGGGTGGGACTAGCGGGAGATTACGAGCAGTACTTC.

The V call is TRBV27, the J call TRBJ2-7; TRBD1 agrees at 7 bases. The CDR3 sequence is 14 residues long. V shed 5 bases, J shed 0 bases, and the junction held 4 bases outside the gene matches. Germline V lookup: CDR1 MNHEY, CDR2 SMNVEV (reference sequence). CDR3: CASSQDRSSYEQYF. CDR3 DNA: TGTGCCAGCAGTCAGGACAGGAGCTCCTACGAGCAGTACTTC.

The genes are TRBV30 and TRBJ2-5; 15 bases align to TRBD2. With V trimmed by 3 bases and J by 1 base, 6 bases remained unmatched. This CDR3 region has 17 residues. Germline V gene lookup returns CDR1 GTSNPN and CDR2 SVGIG (reference sequence). CDR3 residues: CAWSLGLAGGFQETQYF. In DNA, the CDR3 is TGTGCCTGGAGCCTCGGACTAGCGGGAGGGTTCCAAGAGACCCAGTACTTC.

This rearrangement joins TRBV7-6 to TRBJ2-1; 11 nucleotides agree with TRBD2. CDR1 and CDR2 from the germline V gene are SGHVS and FNYEAQ. Trimming took 1 base from V and 5 from J; bases not matched to a gene: 4. The CDR3 sequence is 16 residues long. The CDR3 nucleotides are TGTGCCAGCAGCTTAGAGGCTAGCGGGAGGAACAATGAGCAGTTCTTC. As protein: CASSLEASGRNNEQFF.

The CDR3 protein is CASSRLAGVTDTQYF. CDR3 coding DNA: TGTGCCAGCAGCCGCCTGGCGGGAGTTACAGATACGCAGTATTTT. The chain carries TRBV4-2 and TRBJ2-3; 7 positions match TRBD2. V lost 4 bases and J lost 3; bases outside the gene matches: 7. CDR3 length: 15 residues. Germline CDR1 is LGHNA and CDR2 is YNFKEQ.

The V gene is TRBV4-1, the J gene TRBJ2-5, with TRBD2 matching 9 bases. Per germline, CDR1 MGHRA and CDR2 YSYEKL. The CDR3 consists of 15 residues. J lost 5 bases, V lost 1 base, and 5 bases had no gene match. The CDR3 DNA sequence: TGCGCCAGCAGCCAAGGGGGTAGCGGGAGTGAGACCCAGTACTTC. Encoded protein: CASSQGGSGSETQYF.

This chain connects TRBV5-1 to TRBJ1-4; 7 bases fit TRBD1. The germline V gene encodes CDR1 SGHRS and CDR2 YFSETQ. The CDR3 is 17 residues long. Germline trimming cut 0 bases from V and 0 bases from J; bases unmatched to any gene: 5. The CDR3, as DNA: TGCGCCAGCAGCTTGGGGACAGGCCCCGCAACTAATGAAAAACTGTTTTTT. This sequence encodes CASSLGTGPATNEKLFF.